The clone carrying this T cell receptor beta chain was counted many times. The data were obtained in a study of Graves' ophthalmopathy and Graves' hyperthyroidism. The authors amplified TCR beta CDR3 regions from RNA transcripts. Scientists carried out first-round RT-PCR using HTBI primers and then a second-round multiplex PCR. TCRdb passed the multiplex PCR reads through MiXCR, listing each CDR3 protein once. The sample holds around 400,000 distinct CDR3 sequences, approximately 20% seen once. The CDR3 contains 15 residues. Trimming cost V 6 bases and J 0 bases, with 15 bases left between them. Germline V gives CDR1 MNHNS, CDR2 SASEGT.

The sequence derives from a woman under 30 with Graves' ophthalmopathy. This sequence joins TRBV6-1 and TRBJ2-7; possibly TRBD2 for D (6 bases). Sequencing was carried out using peripheral blood. As DNA, the CDR3 is TGTGCCAGCAGCCCCGGGGTAGCGGTCTCCTACGAGCAGTACTTC. Protein: CASSPGVAVSYEQYF.